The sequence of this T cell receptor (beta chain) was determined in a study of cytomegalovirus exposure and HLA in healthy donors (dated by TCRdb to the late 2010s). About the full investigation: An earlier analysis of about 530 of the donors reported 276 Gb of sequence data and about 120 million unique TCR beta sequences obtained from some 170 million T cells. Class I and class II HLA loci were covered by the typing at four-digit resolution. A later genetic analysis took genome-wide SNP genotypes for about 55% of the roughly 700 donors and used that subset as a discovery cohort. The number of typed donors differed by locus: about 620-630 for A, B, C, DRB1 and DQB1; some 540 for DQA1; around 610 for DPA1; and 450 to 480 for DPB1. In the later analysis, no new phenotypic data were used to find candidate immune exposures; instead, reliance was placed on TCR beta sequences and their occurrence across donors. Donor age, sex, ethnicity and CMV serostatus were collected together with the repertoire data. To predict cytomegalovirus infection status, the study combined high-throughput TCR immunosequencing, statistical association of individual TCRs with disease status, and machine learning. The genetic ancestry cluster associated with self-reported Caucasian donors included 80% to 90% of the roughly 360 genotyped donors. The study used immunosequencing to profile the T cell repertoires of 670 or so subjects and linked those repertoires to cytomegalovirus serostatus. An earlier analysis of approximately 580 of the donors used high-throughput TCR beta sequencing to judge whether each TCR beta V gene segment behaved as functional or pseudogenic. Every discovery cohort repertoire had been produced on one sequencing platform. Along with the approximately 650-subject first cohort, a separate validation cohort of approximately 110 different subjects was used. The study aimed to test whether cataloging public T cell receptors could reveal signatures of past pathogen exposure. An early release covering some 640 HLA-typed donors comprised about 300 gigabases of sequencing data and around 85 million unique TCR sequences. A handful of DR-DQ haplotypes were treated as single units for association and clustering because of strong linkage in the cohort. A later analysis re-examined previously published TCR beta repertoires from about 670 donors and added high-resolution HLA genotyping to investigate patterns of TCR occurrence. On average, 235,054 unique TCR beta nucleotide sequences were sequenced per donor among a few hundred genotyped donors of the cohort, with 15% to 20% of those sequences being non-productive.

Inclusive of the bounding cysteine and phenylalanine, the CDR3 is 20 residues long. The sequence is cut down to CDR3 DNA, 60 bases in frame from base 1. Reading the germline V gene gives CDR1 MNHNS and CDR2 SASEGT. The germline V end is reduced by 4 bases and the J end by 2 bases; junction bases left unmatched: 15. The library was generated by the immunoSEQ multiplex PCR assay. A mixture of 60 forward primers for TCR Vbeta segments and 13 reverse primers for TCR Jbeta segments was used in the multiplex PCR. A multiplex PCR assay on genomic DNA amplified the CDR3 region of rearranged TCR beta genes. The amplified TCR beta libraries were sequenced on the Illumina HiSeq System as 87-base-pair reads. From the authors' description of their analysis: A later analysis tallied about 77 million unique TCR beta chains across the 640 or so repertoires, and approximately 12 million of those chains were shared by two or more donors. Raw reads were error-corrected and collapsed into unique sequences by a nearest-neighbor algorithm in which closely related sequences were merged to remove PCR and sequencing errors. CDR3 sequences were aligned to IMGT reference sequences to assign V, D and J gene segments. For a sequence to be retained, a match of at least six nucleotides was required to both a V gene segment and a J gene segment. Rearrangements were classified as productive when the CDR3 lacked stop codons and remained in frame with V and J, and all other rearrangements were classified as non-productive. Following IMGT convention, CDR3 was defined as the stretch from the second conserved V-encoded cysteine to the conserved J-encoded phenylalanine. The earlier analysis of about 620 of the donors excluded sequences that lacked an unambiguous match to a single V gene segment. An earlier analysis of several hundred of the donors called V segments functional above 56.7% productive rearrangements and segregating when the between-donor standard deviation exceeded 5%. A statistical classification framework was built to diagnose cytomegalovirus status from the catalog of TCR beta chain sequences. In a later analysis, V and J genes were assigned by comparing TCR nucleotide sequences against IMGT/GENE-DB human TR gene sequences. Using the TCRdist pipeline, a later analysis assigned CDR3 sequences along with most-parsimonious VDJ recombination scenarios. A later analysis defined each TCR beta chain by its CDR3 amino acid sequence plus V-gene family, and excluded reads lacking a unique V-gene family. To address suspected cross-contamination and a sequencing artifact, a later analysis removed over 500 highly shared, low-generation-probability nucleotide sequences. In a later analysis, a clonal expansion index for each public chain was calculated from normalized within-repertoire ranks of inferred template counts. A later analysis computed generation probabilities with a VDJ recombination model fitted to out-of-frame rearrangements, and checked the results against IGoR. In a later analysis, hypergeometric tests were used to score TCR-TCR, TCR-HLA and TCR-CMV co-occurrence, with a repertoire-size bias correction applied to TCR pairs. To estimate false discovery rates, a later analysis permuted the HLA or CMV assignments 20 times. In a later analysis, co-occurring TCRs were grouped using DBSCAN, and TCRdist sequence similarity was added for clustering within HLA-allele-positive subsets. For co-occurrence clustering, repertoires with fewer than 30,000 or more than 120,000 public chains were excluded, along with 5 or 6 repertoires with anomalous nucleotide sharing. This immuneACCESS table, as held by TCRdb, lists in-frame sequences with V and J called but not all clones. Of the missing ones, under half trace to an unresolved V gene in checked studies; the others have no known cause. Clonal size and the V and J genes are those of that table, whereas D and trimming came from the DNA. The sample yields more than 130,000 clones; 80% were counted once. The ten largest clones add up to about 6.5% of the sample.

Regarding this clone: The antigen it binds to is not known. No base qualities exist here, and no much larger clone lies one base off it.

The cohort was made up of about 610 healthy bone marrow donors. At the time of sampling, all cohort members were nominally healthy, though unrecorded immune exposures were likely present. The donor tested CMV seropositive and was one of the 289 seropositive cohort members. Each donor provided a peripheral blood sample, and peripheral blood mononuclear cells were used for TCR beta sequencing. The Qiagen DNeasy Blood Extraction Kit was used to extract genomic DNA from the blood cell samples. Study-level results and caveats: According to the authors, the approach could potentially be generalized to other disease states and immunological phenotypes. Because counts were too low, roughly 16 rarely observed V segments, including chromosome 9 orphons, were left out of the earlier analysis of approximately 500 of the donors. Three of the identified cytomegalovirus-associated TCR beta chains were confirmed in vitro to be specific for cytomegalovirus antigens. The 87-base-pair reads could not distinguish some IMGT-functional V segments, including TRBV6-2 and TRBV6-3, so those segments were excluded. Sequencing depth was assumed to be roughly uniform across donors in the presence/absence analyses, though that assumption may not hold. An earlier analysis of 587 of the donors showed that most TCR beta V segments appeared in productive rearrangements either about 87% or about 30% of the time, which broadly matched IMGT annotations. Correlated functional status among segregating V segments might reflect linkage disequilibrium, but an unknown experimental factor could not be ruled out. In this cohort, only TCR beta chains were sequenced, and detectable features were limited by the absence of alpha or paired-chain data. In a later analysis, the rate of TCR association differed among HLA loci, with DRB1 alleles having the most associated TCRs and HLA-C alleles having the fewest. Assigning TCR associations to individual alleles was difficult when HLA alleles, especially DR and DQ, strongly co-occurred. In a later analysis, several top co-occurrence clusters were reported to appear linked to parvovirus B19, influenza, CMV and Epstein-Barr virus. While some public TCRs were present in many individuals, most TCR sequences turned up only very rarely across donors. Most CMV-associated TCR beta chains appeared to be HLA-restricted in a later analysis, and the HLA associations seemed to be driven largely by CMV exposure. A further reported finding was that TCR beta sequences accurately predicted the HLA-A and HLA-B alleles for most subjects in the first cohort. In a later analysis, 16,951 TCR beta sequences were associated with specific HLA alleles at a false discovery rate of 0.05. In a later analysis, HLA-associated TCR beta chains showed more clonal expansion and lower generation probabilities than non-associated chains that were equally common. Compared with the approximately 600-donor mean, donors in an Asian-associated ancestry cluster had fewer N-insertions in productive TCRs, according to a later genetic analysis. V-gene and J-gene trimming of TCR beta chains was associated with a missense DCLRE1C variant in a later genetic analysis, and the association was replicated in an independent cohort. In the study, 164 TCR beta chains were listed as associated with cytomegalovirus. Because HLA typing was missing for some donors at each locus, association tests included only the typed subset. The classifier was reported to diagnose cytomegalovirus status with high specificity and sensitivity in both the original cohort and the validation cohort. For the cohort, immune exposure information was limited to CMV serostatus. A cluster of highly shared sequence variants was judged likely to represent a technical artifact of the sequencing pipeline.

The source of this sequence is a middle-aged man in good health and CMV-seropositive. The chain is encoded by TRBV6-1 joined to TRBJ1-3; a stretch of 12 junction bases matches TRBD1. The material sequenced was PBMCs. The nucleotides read TGTGCCAGCAGTGGGGGCCTAAGGGACAGGGGGCGCGACACTGGAAACACCATATATTTT. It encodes CASSGGLRDRGRDTGNTIYF.